This TCR beta chain was recovered during a study of T cell responses to AZD1222 COVID-19 vaccine. Study-level points and caveats: Vaccination with two AZD1222 doses was followed by a rise in Spike-specific TCR breadth and depth. Nearly half of spike-specific TCRs reportedly target unmutated variant regions. Distributed over spike, vaccine-associated CD4 TCRs predominated at 160-218 and 743-854.

Data came from immunoSEQ multiplex PCR; TCRdb stores just in-frame clones and leaves some out. This sample has 110,000 to 150,000 clones, with approximately 90% found just once. Turning to this clone: The antigen remains unidentified. The same CDR3 also results from other DNA sequences found in this sample.

V dropped 2 bases and J dropped 4 bases, with 3 bases sitting between them. The CDR3 spans 11 residues. The germline V gene has CDR1 MNHEY and CDR2 SMNVEV (reference sequence). The rearrangement joins TRBV27 to TRBJ2-7; D unresolved. The sample consisted of peripheral blood, taken on day 0 of AZD1222 vaccination. The sequence was collected from an adult in good health. The CDR3 DNA reads as TGTGCCAGCAGTTTAGGATACGAGCAGTACTTC. This encodes CASSLGYEQYF.